This T cell receptor (beta chain) comes out of a study of blood T cell repertoires in COVID-19. The ends lost 11 bases at V and 4 bases at J; junction bases unmatched: 13. The CDR3 extends over 15 amino acids. From germline, CDR1 is MNHEY and CDR2 SVGAGI. The assay was immunoSEQ multiplex PCR, and TCRdb's table has in-frame clones only and misses some. The repertoire holds tens of thousands of clones, with 75% to 90% as singletons. Sequenced input: peripheral blood. V is TRBV6-5 and J is TRBJ1-3; 8 bases are a match to TRBD1. This clonotype was sampled from an older man with acute or convalescent COVID-19. Here the CDR3 reads CAGAGRQGSGNTIYF. DNA of the CDR3: TGTGCCGGAGCGGGAAGACAGGGGTCCGGAAACACCATATATTTT.